The entry below describes one TCR beta chain. From germline, CDR1 is MNHNS and CDR2 SASEGT. The germline V and J ends were trimmed by 0 bases and 5 bases, with 7 bases remaining between them. CDR3 length: 14 amino acids. Profiling relied on immunoSEQ multiplex PCR, and the TCRdb table lists in-frame clones only, not all of them. The table records more than 13,000 clones, around 88% of them present only once. The sample originates from a study of chemoradiotherapy in HPV16-positive cancers. This sample comprised blood, obtained from a patient who underwent chemoradiotherapy. This clonotype originated in a human donor with HPV-associated anogenital cancer. The V and J genes are TRBV6-1 and TRBJ2-2; D is uncertain. This CDR3 reads CASSEAVGTGELFF. The CDR3 bases are TGTGCCAGCAGTGAAGCGGTCGGGACCGGGGAGCTGTTTTTT.